This entry is about one T cell receptor beta chain. Per germline, CDR1 SNHLY and CDR2 FYNNEI. Trimming cost V 6 bases and J 8 bases; bases outside gene matches: 7. The CDR3 sequence is 15 residues long. The sample originates from a study of control samples from healthy donors and cancer patients. TCRdb keeps only in-frame clones here, not all; method: immunoSEQ multiplex PCR. The sample has 65,000 to 90,000 clones, approximately 89% seen once. The receptor was derived from a man in his forties or fifties in good health. Source material: blood. The chain recombines TRBV2 with TRBJ2-3, with 14 positions matching TRBD2. The CDR3 spells CASRTGTSGRLTQYF. The CDR3 nucleotides are TGTGCCAGCAGAACCGGGACTAGCGGGAGACTTACGCAGTATTTT. Supplemented by reference TRBV2 and TRBJ2-3, the full variable domain reads EPEVTQTPSHQVTQMGQEVILRCVPISNHLYFYWYRQILGQKVEFLVSFYNNEISEKSEIFDDQFSVERPDGSNFTLKIRSTKLEDSAMYFCASRTGTSGRLTQYFGPGTRLTVL.